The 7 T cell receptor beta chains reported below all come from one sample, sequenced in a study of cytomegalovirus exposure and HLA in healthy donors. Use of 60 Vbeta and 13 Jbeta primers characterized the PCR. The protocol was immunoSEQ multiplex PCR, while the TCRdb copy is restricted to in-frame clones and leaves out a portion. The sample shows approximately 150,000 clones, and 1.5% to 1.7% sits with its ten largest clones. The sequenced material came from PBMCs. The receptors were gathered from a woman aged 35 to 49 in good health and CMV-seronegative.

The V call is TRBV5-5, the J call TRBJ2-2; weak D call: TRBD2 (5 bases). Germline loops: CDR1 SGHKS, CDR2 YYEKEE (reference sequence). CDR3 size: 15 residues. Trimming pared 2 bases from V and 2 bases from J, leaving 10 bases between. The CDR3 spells CASSFLGVNTGELFF. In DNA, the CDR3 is TGTGCCAGCAGCTTTTTGGGAGTAAACACCGGGGAGCTGTTTTTT.

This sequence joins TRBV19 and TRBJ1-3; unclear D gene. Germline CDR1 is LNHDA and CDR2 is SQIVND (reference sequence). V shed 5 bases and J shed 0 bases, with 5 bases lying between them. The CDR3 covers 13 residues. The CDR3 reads CASSEDSGNTIYF. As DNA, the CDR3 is TGTGCCAGTAGTGAGGACTCTGGAAACACCATATATTTT.

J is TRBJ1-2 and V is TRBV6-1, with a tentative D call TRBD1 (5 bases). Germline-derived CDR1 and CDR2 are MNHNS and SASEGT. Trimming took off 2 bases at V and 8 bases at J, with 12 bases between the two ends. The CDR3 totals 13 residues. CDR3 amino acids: CASSENQGSGYTF. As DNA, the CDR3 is TGTGCCAGCAGTGAAAACCAGGGTAGCGGCTACACCTTC.

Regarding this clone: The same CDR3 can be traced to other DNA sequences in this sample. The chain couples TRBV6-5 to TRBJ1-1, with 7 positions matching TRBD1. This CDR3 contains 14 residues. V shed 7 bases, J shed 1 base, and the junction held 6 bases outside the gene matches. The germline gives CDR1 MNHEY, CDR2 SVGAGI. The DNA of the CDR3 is TGTGCCAGCACTCGGGCAGGGGGGAACACTGAAGCTTTCTTT. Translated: CASTRAGGNTEAFF.

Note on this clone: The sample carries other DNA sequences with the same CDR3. CDR3 in amino acids: CASSPNRGSNEKLFF. DNA for the CDR3: TGTGCCAGTAGTCCCAACAGGGGATCTAATGAAAAACTGTTTTTT. The chain carries TRBV19 and TRBJ1-4; the match to TRBD1 covers 7 bases. The CDR3 has 15 residues. CDR1 and CDR2 from the germline V gene are LNHDA and SQIVND (reference sequence). V gave up 5 bases and J gave up 3 bases; unmatched junction bases: 6.

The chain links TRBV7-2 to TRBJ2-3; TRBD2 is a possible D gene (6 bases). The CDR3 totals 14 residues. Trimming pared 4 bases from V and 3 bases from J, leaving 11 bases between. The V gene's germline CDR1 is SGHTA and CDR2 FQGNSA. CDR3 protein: CASSYGGFTDTQYF. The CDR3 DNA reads TGTGCCAGCAGCTACGGGGGATTTACAGATACGCAGTATTTT.

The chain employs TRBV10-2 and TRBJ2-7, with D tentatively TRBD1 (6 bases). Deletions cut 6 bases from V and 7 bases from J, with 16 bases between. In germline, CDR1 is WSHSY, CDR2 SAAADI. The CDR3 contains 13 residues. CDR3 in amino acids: CASRTEDRSEQYV. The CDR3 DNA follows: TGCGCCAGCAGGACTGAGGACAGATCAGAGCAGTACGTC.